In its sample, the clone carrying this T cell receptor beta chain ranks as medium-sized. Germline trimming cut 7 bases from V and 5 bases from J; bases unmatched to any gene: 10. CDR1 and CDR2 from the germline V gene are DFQATT and SNEGSKA (reference sequence). There are 13 residues in the CDR3. This sample stems from a study of spatial heterogeneity in lung cancer. Time point here: sample taken at primary tumor resection. Whole RNA from tumor, nontumor lung or frozen PBMC was sequenced unsorted. Samples were donated by 72 untreated early-stage non-small cell lung cancer patients. In TCRdb, the 5' RACE reads were re-called with MiXCR into one record per CDR3 protein. Of roughly 3,700 distinct CDR3 sequences detected, approximately 30% appear once; the ten largest clones hold roughly 14%.

Material: normal lung tissue next to the tumor, obtained at surgery. This TCR was sampled from a male donor with early-stage non-small cell lung cancer. The J gene is TRBJ2-5, the V gene TRBV20-1; 7 bases fit TRBD2. In nucleotides, the CDR3 is TGCAGTGTCCCCAGCGGGGCGGGGGAGACCCAGTACTTC. Its protein is CSVPSGAGETQYF.